A selection of T cell receptor beta chains follows, all from one sample in a study of response to subunit inactivated influenza vaccine. One entry per CDR3 protein results from TCRdb running MiXCR on the RT-PCR reads. The sample holds under 750,000 distinct CDR3 sequences; about 12% are singletons and the top ten take about a tenth. The material sequenced was PBMCs from blood, taken on the day of vaccination. The receptors shown here come from a man between 45 and 60 years old who received an inactivated influenza vaccine. Both conserved end residues are part of each CDR3. The order of the fields is D gene, V gene, clone size, J gene, CDR3 protein, CDR3 DNA. D genes are given only for firm matches. The listing skips clone size in some rows; elsewhere it reads once, few, many or a size class.

d_gene: -; v_gene: TRBV10-3; abundance: few; j_gene: TRBJ2-7; CDR3aa: CAISGGTGTYEQYF; CDR3nt: TGTGCCATCAGTGGGGGGACGGGAACCTACGAGCAGTACTTC
d_gene: TRBD2; v_gene: TRBV7-9; abundance: -; j_gene: TRBJ2-1; CDR3aa: CASSPSPGLVDNEQFF; CDR3nt: TGTGCCAGCAGCCCCTCCCCGGGACTAGTCGACAATGAGCAGTTCTTC
d_gene: TRBD1; v_gene: TRBV7-2; abundance: -; j_gene: TRBJ1-6; CDR3aa: CASSLETGPRSPLHF; CDR3nt: TGTGCCAGCAGCTTAGAGACAGGGCCTCGCTCACCCCTCCACTTT
d_gene: TRBD2; v_gene: TRBV3-1; abundance: few; j_gene: TRBJ2-2; CDR3aa: CASSQVWVLPGGPPGELFF; CDR3nt: TGTGCCAGCAGCCAAGTTTGGGTGTTGCCGGGAGGGCCCCCCGGGGAGCTGTTTTTT
d_gene: TRBD1; v_gene: TRBV15; abundance: -; j_gene: TRBJ1-4; CDR3aa: CATSRAIGTGEKLFF; CDR3nt: TGTGCCACCAGCAGAGCCATCGGGACAGGTGAAAAACTGTTTTTT
d_gene: -; v_gene: TRBV28; abundance: -; j_gene: TRBJ1-1; CDR3aa: CASSRDGGTRTEAFF; CDR3nt: TGTGCCAGCAGCCGGGACGGCGGAACGAGAACTGAAGCTTTCTTT
d_gene: TRBD2; v_gene: TRBV4-2; abundance: few; j_gene: TRBJ2-3; CDR3aa: CASSQGASGGSPDTQYF; CDR3nt: TGTGCCAGCAGCCAGGGAGCTAGCGGGGGTTCCCCAGATACGCAGTATTTT
d_gene: TRBD1; v_gene: TRBV5-1; abundance: many; j_gene: TRBJ1-2; CDR3aa: CASSFSGTGSYGYTF; CDR3nt: TGCGCCAGCAGCTTTTCCGGGACAGGGTCCTATGGCTACACCTTC
d_gene: -; v_gene: TRBV6-1; abundance: -; j_gene: TRBJ1-2; CDR3aa: CASSLSQGGGYTF; CDR3nt: TGTGCCAGCAGTCTGAGTCAGGGAGGTGGCTACACCTTC
d_gene: TRBD1; v_gene: TRBV20-1; abundance: -; j_gene: TRBJ2-1; CDR3aa: CSAPGTGVRYNEQFF; CDR3nt: TGCAGTGCACCCGGGACAGGGGTAAGGTACAATGAGCAGTTCTTC
d_gene: TRBD2; v_gene: TRBV6-2/TRBV6-3; abundance: -; j_gene: TRBJ2-1; CDR3aa: CASSYQRGVDFAYNEQFF; CDR3nt: TGTGCCAGCAGTTACCAGCGGGGGGTCGACTTTGCCTACAATGAGCAGTTCTTC
d_gene: TRBD2; v_gene: TRBV11-2; abundance: few; j_gene: TRBJ2-1; CDR3aa: CASSLDLVAGGLVFF; CDR3nt: TGTGCCAGCAGCTTAGATTTGGTAGCGGGGGGGCTAGTGTTCTTC
d_gene: TRBD2; v_gene: TRBV6-5; abundance: -; j_gene: TRBJ2-1; CDR3aa: CASSFRLAGGVLLNEQFF; CDR3nt: TGTGCCAGCAGTTTCCGACTAGCGGGAGGTGTTCTTCTTAATGAGCAGTTCTTC
d_gene: -; v_gene: TRBV7-2; abundance: -; j_gene: TRBJ2-2; CDR3aa: CASSLEGTLAAGELFF; CDR3nt: TGTGCCAGCAGCTTAGAAGGGACACTGGCCGCCGGGGAGCTGTTTTTT
d_gene: -; v_gene: TRBV10-3; abundance: few; j_gene: TRBJ2-6; CDR3aa: CAISENSGANVLTF; CDR3nt: TGTGCCATCAGTGAGAACTCTGGGGCCAACGTCCTGACTTTC
d_gene: -; v_gene: TRBV7-8; abundance: few; j_gene: TRBJ2-7; CDR3aa: CASSLEGKGAYEQYF; CDR3nt: TGTGCCAGCAGCTTAGAGGGGAAGGGGGCCTACGAGCAGTACTTC
d_gene: TRBD2; v_gene: TRBV12-3/TRBV12-4; abundance: -; j_gene: TRBJ2-7; CDR3aa: CSSRPTIGGAYEQYF; CDR3nt: TGTTCCAGCAGACCGACTATCGGGGGGGCCTACGAGCAGTACTTC
d_gene: -; v_gene: TRBV5-5; abundance: -; j_gene: TRBJ2-7; CDR3aa: CASSLRPESEQYF; CDR3nt: TGTGCCAGCAGCTTGCGCCCCGAAAGCGAGCAGTACTTC
d_gene: TRBD2; v_gene: TRBV29-1; abundance: many; j_gene: TRBJ2-1; CDR3aa: CSAGTSVRHNEQFF; CDR3nt: TGCAGCGCCGGGACTAGCGTAAGGCACAATGAGCAGTTCTTC
d_gene: TRBD1; v_gene: TRBV5-1; abundance: few; j_gene: TRBJ2-1; CDR3aa: CASSGTGGPLRDEQFF; CDR3nt: TGCGCCAGCAGCGGAACAGGGGGCCCTCTTCGGGATGAGCAGTTCTTC
d_gene: -; v_gene: TRBV12-3/TRBV12-4; abundance: many; j_gene: TRBJ2-5; CDR3aa: CASSKNSLETQYF; CDR3nt: TGTGCCAGCTCGAAGAATTCGTTGGAGACCCAGTACTTC
d_gene: -; v_gene: TRBV4-3; abundance: few; j_gene: TRBJ2-3; CDR3aa: CASSQDYSGLTDTQYF; CDR3nt: TGCGCCAGCAGCCAAGATTACAGCGGGCTTACAGATACGCAGTATTTT
d_gene: -; v_gene: TRBV7-2; abundance: few; j_gene: TRBJ2-5; CDR3aa: CASSSVWGERETQYF; CDR3nt: TGTGCCAGCAGTTCGGTATGGGGTGAAAGGGAGACCCAGTACTTC
d_gene: TRBD1; v_gene: TRBV27; abundance: -; j_gene: TRBJ1-2; CDR3aa: CASSLDRAGSGYTF; CDR3nt: TGTGCCAGCAGTTTAGACAGGGCCGGGAGCGGCTACACCTTC
d_gene: -; v_gene: TRBV20-1; abundance: few; j_gene: TRBJ1-5; CDR3aa: CSARGTDHQPQHF; CDR3nt: TGCAGTGCTAGAGGGACAGATCATCAGCCCCAGCATTTT
d_gene: TRBD1; v_gene: TRBV20-1; abundance: few; j_gene: TRBJ2-7; CDR3aa: CSAKQGSSSYEQYF; CDR3nt: TGCAGTGCTAAACAGGGGTCGAGCTCCTACGAGCAGTACTTC
d_gene: TRBD1; v_gene: TRBV20-1; abundance: few; j_gene: TRBJ1-4; CDR3aa: CSARVGTATNEKLFF; CDR3nt: TGCAGTGCTAGGGTTGGGACAGCAACTAATGAAAAACTGTTTTTT
d_gene: TRBD1; v_gene: TRBV28; abundance: many; j_gene: TRBJ1-2; CDR3aa: CASRPQGDYGYTF; CDR3nt: TGTGCCAGCAGACCACAGGGGGACTATGGCTACACCTTC
d_gene: -; v_gene: TRBV7-2; abundance: -; j_gene: TRBJ2-7; CDR3aa: CASSHRTMGYEQYF; CDR3nt: TGTGCCAGCAGCCACCGAACCATGGGATACGAGCAGTACTTC
d_gene: -; v_gene: TRBV6-1; abundance: few; j_gene: TRBJ2-6; CDR3aa: CATTGPGANVLTF; CDR3nt: TGTGCCACCACCGGGCCGGGGGCCAACGTCCTGACTTTC
d_gene: TRBD2; v_gene: TRBV5-6; abundance: -; j_gene: TRBJ2-3; CDR3aa: CASSLATSGYTDTQYF; CDR3nt: TGTGCCAGCAGCTTAGCCACTAGCGGCTACACAGATACGCAGTATTTT
d_gene: TRBD1; v_gene: TRBV29-1; abundance: few; j_gene: TRBJ1-2; CDR3aa: CSTGQGSNYGYTF; CDR3nt: TGCAGCACCGGACAGGGTAGTAACTATGGCTACACCTTC
d_gene: -; v_gene: TRBV18; abundance: many; j_gene: TRBJ2-7; CDR3aa: CASSPRDRTATWQYF; CDR3nt: TGTGCCAGCTCACCCAGGGACCGGACGGCTACGTGGCAGTACTTC
d_gene: -; v_gene: TRBV6-2/TRBV6-3; abundance: -; j_gene: TRBJ1-5; CDR3aa: CATNPGQIGNQPQHF; CDR3nt: TGTGCCACCAATCCCGGACAGATCGGCAATCAGCCCCAGCATTTT
d_gene: -; v_gene: TRBV10-3; abundance: -; j_gene: TRBJ2-5; CDR3aa: CAISGAAAETQYF; CDR3nt: TGTGCCATCAGTGGAGCGGCCGCGGAGACCCAGTACTTC
d_gene: -; v_gene: TRBV24-1; abundance: -; j_gene: TRBJ2-5; CDR3aa: CATSDPYKDLGETQYF; CDR3nt: TGTGCCACCAGTGATCCCTACAAAGACCTTGGGGAGACCCAGTACTTC
d_gene: -; v_gene: TRBV7-7; abundance: -; j_gene: TRBJ2-1; CDR3aa: CASSLVVSPNEQFF; CDR3nt: TGTGCTAGCAGCTTAGTTGTGAGTCCCAATGAGCAGTTCTTC
d_gene: -; v_gene: TRBV5-1; abundance: -; j_gene: TRBJ2-1; CDR3aa: CASRQGKNEQFF; CDR3nt: TGCGCCAGCAGGCAGGGGAAGAATGAGCAGTTCTTC
d_gene: TRBD2; v_gene: TRBV12-3/TRBV12-4; abundance: -; j_gene: TRBJ2-1; CDR3aa: CASSLAGGGGNEQFF; CDR3nt: TGTGCCAGCAGTTTAGCGGGGGGGGGTGGAAATGAGCAGTTCTTC
d_gene: -; v_gene: TRBV12-3/TRBV12-4; abundance: -; j_gene: TRBJ2-7; CDR3aa: CASSSTGGNDEQYF; CDR3nt: TGTGCCAGCAGTTCGACAGGAGGTAACGACGAGCAGTACTTC
d_gene: TRBD2; v_gene: TRBV9; abundance: few; j_gene: TRBJ2-1; CDR3aa: CASSVGERGAHNEQFF; CDR3nt: TGTGCCAGCAGCGTAGGGGAGCGGGGGGCGCACAATGAGCAGTTCTTC
d_gene: TRBD1; v_gene: TRBV20-1; abundance: -; j_gene: TRBJ2-1; CDR3aa: CSASSGTGGRRSINEQFF; CDR3nt: TGCAGTGCTAGCAGCGGGACAGGGGGCCGGCGGAGTATCAATGAGCAGTTCTTC
d_gene: TRBD1; v_gene: TRBV5-4; abundance: few; j_gene: TRBJ2-7; CDR3aa: CASSWGTGTYEQYF; CDR3nt: TGTGCCAGCAGCTGGGGGACAGGTACCTACGAGCAGTACTTC
d_gene: -; v_gene: TRBV27; abundance: many; j_gene: TRBJ1-6; CDR3aa: CASRRGGSASPLHF; CDR3nt: TGTGCCAGCAGGAGAGGAGGCAGTGCTTCACCCCTCCACTTT
d_gene: -; v_gene: TRBV11-2; abundance: many; j_gene: TRBJ1-3; CDR3aa: CASSPSRTGNTIYF; CDR3nt: TGTGCCAGCAGTCCTTCCCGGACTGGAAACACCATATATTTT
d_gene: -; v_gene: TRBV11-2; abundance: -; j_gene: TRBJ2-7; CDR3aa: CASSLGAVYEQYF; CDR3nt: TGTGCCAGCAGCTTAGGTGCGGTCTACGAGCAGTACTTC
d_gene: TRBD1; v_gene: TRBV11-2; abundance: -; j_gene: TRBJ2-7; CDR3aa: CASKPGQGTIYEQYF; CDR3nt: TGTGCCAGCAAACCTGGACAGGGAACTATCTACGAGCAGTACTTC
d_gene: -; v_gene: TRBV19; abundance: few; j_gene: TRBJ1-1; CDR3aa: CASSLYPEPMNTEAFF; CDR3nt: TGTGCCAGTAGTCTCTATCCGGAACCTATGAACACTGAAGCTTTCTTT
d_gene: TRBD1; v_gene: TRBV29-1; abundance: many; j_gene: TRBJ1-5; CDR3aa: CSVRQGSNQPQHF; CDR3nt: TGCAGCGTTCGACAGGGGAGCAATCAGCCCCAGCATTTT
d_gene: TRBD2; v_gene: TRBV7-2; abundance: -; j_gene: TRBJ2-5; CDR3aa: CASSPRNVAGAETQYF; CDR3nt: TGTGCCAGCAGCCCGAGGAATGTAGCGGGAGCAGAGACCCAGTACTTC
d_gene: TRBD2; v_gene: TRBV20-1; abundance: few; j_gene: TRBJ2-7; CDR3aa: CSASTSGSFNEQYF; CDR3nt: TGCAGTGCTAGTACTAGCGGGAGTTTCAACGAGCAGTACTTC
d_gene: -; v_gene: TRBV7-9; abundance: -; j_gene: TRBJ2-1; CDR3aa: CASSSNQYNEQFF; CDR3nt: TGTGCCAGCAGCTCGAACCAATACAATGAGCAGTTCTTC
d_gene: -; v_gene: TRBV20-1; abundance: many; j_gene: TRBJ2-1; CDR3aa: CSARHEGGTYNEQFF; CDR3nt: TGCAGTGCTAGGCATGAAGGCGGGACCTACAATGAGCAGTTCTTC
d_gene: -; v_gene: TRBV29-1; abundance: -; j_gene: TRBJ1-2; CDR3aa: CSVDDYGYTF; CDR3nt: TGCAGCGTTGATGACTATGGCTACACCTTC
d_gene: -; v_gene: TRBV5-5; abundance: -; j_gene: TRBJ1-2; CDR3aa: CASNAAPRHGYTF; CDR3nt: TGTGCCAGCAACGCAGCTCCCAGGCATGGCTACACCTTC